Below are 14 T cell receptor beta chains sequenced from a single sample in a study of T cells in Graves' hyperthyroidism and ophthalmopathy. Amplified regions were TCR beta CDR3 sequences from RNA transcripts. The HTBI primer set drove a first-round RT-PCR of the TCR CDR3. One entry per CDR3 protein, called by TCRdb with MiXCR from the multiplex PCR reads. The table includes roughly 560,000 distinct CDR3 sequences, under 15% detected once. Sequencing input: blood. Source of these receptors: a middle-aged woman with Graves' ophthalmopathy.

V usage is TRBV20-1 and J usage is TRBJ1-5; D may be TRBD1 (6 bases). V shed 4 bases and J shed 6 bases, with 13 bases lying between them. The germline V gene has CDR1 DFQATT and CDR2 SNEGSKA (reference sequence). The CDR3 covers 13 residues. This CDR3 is CSANDRFGQPQHF. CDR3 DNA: TGCAGTGCTAATGACAGGTTCGGTCAGCCCCAGCATTTT.

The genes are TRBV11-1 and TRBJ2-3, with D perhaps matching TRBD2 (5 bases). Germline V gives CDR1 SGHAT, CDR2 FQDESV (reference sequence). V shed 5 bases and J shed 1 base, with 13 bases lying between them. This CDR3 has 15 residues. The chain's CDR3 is CASSLLGVGTDTQYF. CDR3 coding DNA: TGTGCCAGCAGCCTACTAGGAGTGGGCACAGATACGCAGTATTTT.

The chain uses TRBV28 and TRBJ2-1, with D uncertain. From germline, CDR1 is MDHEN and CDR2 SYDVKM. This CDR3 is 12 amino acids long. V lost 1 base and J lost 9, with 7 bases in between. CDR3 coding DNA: TGTGCCAGCAGTTTATTGATCACTGAGCAGTTCTTC. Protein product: CASSLLITEQFF.

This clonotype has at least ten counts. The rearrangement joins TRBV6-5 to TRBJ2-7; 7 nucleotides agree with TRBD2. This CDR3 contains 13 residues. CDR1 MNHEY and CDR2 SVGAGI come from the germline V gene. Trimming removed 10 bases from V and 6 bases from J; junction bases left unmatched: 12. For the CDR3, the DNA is TGTGCCACCGTGGGATTGGGGAGGGGCGAGCAGTACTTC. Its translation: CATVGLGRGEQYF.

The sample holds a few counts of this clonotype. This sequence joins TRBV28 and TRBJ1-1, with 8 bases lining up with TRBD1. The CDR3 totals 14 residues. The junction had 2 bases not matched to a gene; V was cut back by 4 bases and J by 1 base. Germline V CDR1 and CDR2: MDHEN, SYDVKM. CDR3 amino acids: CASSWGTGNTEAFF. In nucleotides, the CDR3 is TGTGCCAGCAGTTGGGGGACAGGGAACACTGAAGCTTTCTTT.

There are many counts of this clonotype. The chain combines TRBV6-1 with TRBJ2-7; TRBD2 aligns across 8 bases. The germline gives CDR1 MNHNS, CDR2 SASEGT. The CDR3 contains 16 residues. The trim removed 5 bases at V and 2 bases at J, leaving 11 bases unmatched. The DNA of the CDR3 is TGTGCCAGCAGTCAACTCTTAGCGGGATTACCCTACGAGCAGTACTTC. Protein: CASSQLLAGLPYEQYF.

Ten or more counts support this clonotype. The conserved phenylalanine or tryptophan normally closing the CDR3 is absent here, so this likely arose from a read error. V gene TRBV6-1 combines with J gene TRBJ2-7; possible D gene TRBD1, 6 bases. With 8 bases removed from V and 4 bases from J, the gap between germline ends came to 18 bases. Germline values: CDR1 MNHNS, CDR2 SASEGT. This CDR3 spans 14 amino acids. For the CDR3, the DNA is TGTGCCAGCGGCCCGGGACAAGCGTTTTACGAGCAGTACCTC. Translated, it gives CASGPGQAFYEQYL.

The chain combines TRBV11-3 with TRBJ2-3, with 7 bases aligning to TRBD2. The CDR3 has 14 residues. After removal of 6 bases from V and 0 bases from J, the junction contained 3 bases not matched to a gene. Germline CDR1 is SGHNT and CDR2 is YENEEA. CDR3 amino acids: CASSISGSTDTQYF. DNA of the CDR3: TGTGCCAGCAGTATTAGCGGGAGCACAGATACGCAGTATTTT.

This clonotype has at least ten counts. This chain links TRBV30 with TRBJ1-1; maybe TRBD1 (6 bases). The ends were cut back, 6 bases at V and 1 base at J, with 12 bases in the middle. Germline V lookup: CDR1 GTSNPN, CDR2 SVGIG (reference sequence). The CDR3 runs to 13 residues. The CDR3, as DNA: TGTGCCTGCCGAGGACAGACGAACACTGAAGCTTTCTTT. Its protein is CACRGQTNTEAFF.

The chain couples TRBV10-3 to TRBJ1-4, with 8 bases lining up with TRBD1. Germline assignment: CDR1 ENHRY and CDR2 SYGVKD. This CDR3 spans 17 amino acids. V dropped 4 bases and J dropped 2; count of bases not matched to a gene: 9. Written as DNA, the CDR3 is TGTGCCATCAGTGCGCCGCCGGACAGGGAGACTAATGAAAAACTGTTTTTT. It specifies CAISAPPDRETNEKLFF.

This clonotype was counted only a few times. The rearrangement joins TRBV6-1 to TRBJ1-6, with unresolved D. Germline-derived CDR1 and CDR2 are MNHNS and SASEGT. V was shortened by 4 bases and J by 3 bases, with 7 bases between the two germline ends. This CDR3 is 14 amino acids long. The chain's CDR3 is CASSGGYYNSPLHF. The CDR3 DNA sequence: TGTGCCAGCAGTGGGGGTTACTATAATTCACCCCTCCACTTT.

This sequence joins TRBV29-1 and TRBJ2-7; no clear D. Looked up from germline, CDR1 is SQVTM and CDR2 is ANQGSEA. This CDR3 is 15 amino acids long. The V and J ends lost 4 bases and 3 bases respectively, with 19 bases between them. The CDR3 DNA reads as TGCAGCGTTGGGGTAGATGAACCATTGGACTACGAGCAGTACTTC. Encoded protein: CSVGVDEPLDYEQYF.

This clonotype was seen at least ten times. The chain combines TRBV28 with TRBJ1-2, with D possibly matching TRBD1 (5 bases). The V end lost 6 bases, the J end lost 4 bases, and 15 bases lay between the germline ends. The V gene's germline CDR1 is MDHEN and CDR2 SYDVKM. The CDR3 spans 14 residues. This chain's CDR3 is CASRRGSEGYGYTF. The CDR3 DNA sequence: TGTGCCAGCAGACGGGGCTCGGAGGGCTATGGCTACACCTTC.

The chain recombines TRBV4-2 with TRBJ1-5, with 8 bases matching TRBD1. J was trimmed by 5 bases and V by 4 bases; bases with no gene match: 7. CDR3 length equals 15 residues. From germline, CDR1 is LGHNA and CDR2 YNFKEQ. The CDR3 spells CASSPEGQGDQPQHF. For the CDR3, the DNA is TGTGCCAGCAGCCCAGAAGGACAGGGAGATCAGCCCCAGCATTTT.